Sequencing of this T cell receptor (beta chain) was carried out in a study of shared clonotypes between healthy human individuals. Study findings and constraints: Generally, naive subsets came out with larger estimated richness than memory subsets.

Worth noting for this clone: Its antigen is unidentified.

For each subset, genomic DNA was distributed in equal portions over several immunoSEQ plates. Profiling relied on immunoSEQ multiplex PCR, and the TCRdb table lists in-frame clones only, not all of them. The sample yields millions of clones, approximately 93% seen once. A CD45RA+ naive subset and a CD45RA-negative memory subset were split from CD4+ cells. CDR3 length: 17 residues. The V and J ends lost 0 bases and 4 bases respectively, with 16 bases between them. Germline assignment: CDR1 SGHRS and CDR2 YFSETQ. Sequencing was done on a sample of naive CD4+ T cells from PBMCs. Subset noted: CD45RA+ positively selected. The J gene is TRBJ2-2, the V gene TRBV5-1, with unresolved D. The TCR was taken from a man younger than 35 in good health. Some clones in this sample may be carry-over from other donors' samples. The CDR3 is CASSLAPSNARTGELFF. DNA of the CDR3: TGCGCCAGCAGCTTGGCACCCAGTAACGCGCGCACCGGGGAGCTGTTTTTT. Supplemented by reference TRBV5-1 and TRBJ2-2, the full variable domain reads KAGVTQTPRYLIKTRGQQVTLSCSPISGHRSVSWYQQTPGQGLQFLFEYFSETQRNKGNFPGRFSGRQFSNSRSEMNVSTLELGDSALYLCASSLAPSNARTGELFFGEGSRLTVL.